The 20 T cell receptor beta chains given below trace back to one sample, sequenced in a study of spatial heterogeneity in lung cancer. The time point: blood at routine non-recurrence follow-up after resection. TCRdb re-called the 5' RACE reads with MiXCR, one entry per CDR3 protein. This table has 40,000 to 50,000 distinct CDR3 sequences, approximately 10% appearing once. The starting material was PBMCs, obtained at follow-up. These receptors originate from a female donor with early-stage non-small cell lung cancer.

This clonotype occurred many times. The chain combines TRBV4-1 with TRBJ2-3; TRBD2 matches at 10 bases. Looked up from germline, CDR1 is MGHRA and CDR2 is YSYEKL. CDR3 size: 20 residues. Germline trimming cut 0 bases from V and 0 bases from J; bases unmatched to any gene: 12. In nucleotides, the CDR3 is TGCGCCAGCAGCCAAGATATGGGGCTAGCGGGGGCCTCTAGCACAGATACGCAGTATTTT. This gives the protein CASSQDMGLAGASSTDTQYF.

This clonotype was seen repeatedly, ten times or more. The chain links TRBV9 to TRBJ2-2; D is undetermined. The germline V gene encodes CDR1 SGDLS and CDR2 YYNGEE. The V gene lost 0 bases and the J gene lost 1 base, with 10 bases spanning the gap. There are 16 residues in the CDR3. The CDR3, as DNA: TGTGCCAGCAGCGTAGGGGCAACCTGGAACACCGGGGAGCTGTTTTTT. Protein sequence: CASSVGATWNTGELFF.

This clonotype was recorded many times. The chain has TRBV4-2 and TRBJ2-2; no reliable D call. The germline V gene has CDR1 LGHNA and CDR2 YNFKEQ. The V end lost 4 bases, the J end lost 0 bases, and 6 bases lay between the germline ends. This CDR3 has 14 amino acids. In DNA form, the CDR3 reads TGTGCCAGCAGCCGTACCACGAACACCGGGGAGCTGTTTTTT. Its translation: CASSRTTNTGELFF.

This chain links TRBV19 with TRBJ2-2; TRBD2 is a possible D gene (5 bases). Germline V lookup: CDR1 LNHDA, CDR2 SQIVND (reference sequence). This CDR3 is 16 amino acids long. Trimming removed 3 bases at V and 1 base at J, with 12 bases between. The CDR3 loop is CASSILLVMNTGELFF. The CDR3 nucleotides are TGTGCCAGTAGTATCTTACTAGTGATGAACACCGGGGAGCTGTTTTTT.

This clonotype is labeled as medium-sized. The chain uses TRBV6-5 and TRBJ2-1; weak D call: TRBD2 (5 bases). Germline CDR1 MNHEY, CDR2 SVGAGI. There are 16 residues in the CDR3. Between the trimmed V and J ends, which lost 6 bases and 0 bases, there was a span of 15 bases. The CDR3 nucleotides read TGTGCCAGCAGGAGATGGGAGTTCGGCTCCTACAATGAGCAGTTCTTC. Its protein is CASRRWEFGSYNEQFF.

V usage is TRBV5-1 and J usage is TRBJ2-7; D may be TRBD1 or TRBD2 (5 bases each). CDR1 and CDR2 from the germline V gene are SGHRS and YFSETQ. The CDR3 loop spans 13 amino acids. The V gene lost 4 bases and the J gene lost 3 bases, with 11 bases spanning the gap. The CDR3 loop is CASSQRGDYEQYF. The CDR3 coding sequence is TGCGCCAGCAGCCAGAGGGGAGACTACGAGCAGTACTTC.

This clonotype has just a few counts. J is TRBJ1-5 and V is TRBV2, with a possible D match to TRBD1 (5 bases). The V and J ends lost 2 bases and 4 bases respectively, with 9 bases between them. Germline V gene lookup returns CDR1 SNHLY and CDR2 FYNNEI. The CDR3 has 14 residues. The CDR3, as DNA: TGTGCCAGCAGTGAACAGGGTTTGAATCAGCCCCAGCATTTT. Translating it yields CASSEQGLNQPQHF.

This clonotype showed up many times. The genes are TRBV6-2 or TRBV6-3 and TRBJ1-4; possibly TRBD1 for D (5 bases). There are 13 residues in the CDR3. Germline V gene sequence: CDR1 MNHEY, CDR2 SVGEGT. Between the trimmed V and J ends, which lost 5 bases and 6 bases, there was a span of 10 bases. This CDR3 reads CASSPGLHEKLFF. The DNA for the CDR3 is TGTGCCAGCAGTCCGGGGCTTCATGAAAAACTGTTTTTT.

The chain is built from TRBV19 and TRBJ1-5, with D possibly TRBD1 on 5 matching bases. Germline loops: CDR1 LNHDA, CDR2 SQIVND (reference sequence). Trimming took 9 bases from V and 0 from J, leaving 21 bases between them. The CDR3 length is 17 residues. DNA for the CDR3: TGTGCCAGCCGGCGACAGCCCAATCTTTATAGCAATCAGCCCCAGCATTTT. Translation: CASRRQPNLYSNQPQHF.

The chain's CDR3 is CATSDLRAGASNQPQHF. The CDR3 coding sequence is TGTGCCACCAGTGATTTGCGAGCAGGGGCTAGCAATCAGCCCCAGCATTTT. V usage is TRBV24-1 and J usage is TRBJ1-5, with D perhaps TRBD1 (6 bases). V gave up 0 bases and J gave up 0 bases, with 11 bases separating them. This CDR3 is 17 amino acids long. Germline CDR1 and CDR2: KGHDR and SFDVKD.

This clonotype showed up just a few times. This chain uses TRBV10-3 with TRBJ2-3; TRBD2 is a possible D gene (6 bases). In germline, CDR1 is ENHRY, CDR2 SYGVKD. The CDR3 runs to 15 residues. V was trimmed by 3 bases and J by 3 bases, leaving 13 bases between them. For the CDR3, the DNA is TGTGCCATCAGTGATGGCGGGGAGGTTACAGATACGCAGTATTTT. Translating it yields CAISDGGEVTDTQYF.

J is TRBJ1-1 and V is TRBV3-1; TRBD1 is a possible D gene (5 bases). Germline CDR1 is LGHDT and CDR2 is YNNKEL (reference sequence). The CDR3 runs to 13 residues. Between the trimmed V and J ends, which lost 4 bases and 11 bases, there was a span of 17 bases. The CDR3 loop is CASSPPGLWGAFF. As DNA, the CDR3 is TGTGCCAGCAGCCCTCCGGGCCTTTGGGGGGCTTTCTTT. Using reference TRBV3-1 and TRBJ1-1 for the parts outside the CDR3, the full variable domain is DTAVSQTPKYLVTQMGNDKSIKCEQNLGHDTMYWYKQDSKKFLKIMFSYNNKELIINETVPNRFSPKSPDKAHLNLHINSLELGDSAVYFCASSPPGLWGAFFGQGTRLTVV.

This clonotype was counted at least ten times. The CDR3 here is CASSIMGRVNQPQHF. DNA of the CDR3: TGTGCCAGTAGTATTATGGGCAGGGTAAATCAGCCCCAGCATTTT. The J gene is TRBJ1-5, the V gene TRBV19, with D perhaps matching TRBD1 (5 bases). Germline CDR1 reads LNHDA; CDR2 reads SQIVND (reference sequence). This CDR3 comprises 15 residues. V shed 3 bases and J shed 4 bases, with 13 bases lying between them.

Ten or more counts support this clonotype. The chain joins TRBV19 to TRBJ2-7; 7 positions agree with TRBD2. This CDR3 comprises 13 residues. V lost 4 bases and J lost 4; bases outside the gene matches: 4. Germline CDR1 is LNHDA and CDR2 is SQIVND (reference sequence). The CDR3 is CASSTPGGYEQYF. Here the CDR3 DNA reads TGTGCCAGTAGTACCCCCGGGGGGTACGAGCAGTACTTC.

This clonotype turned up a few times. The chain is built from TRBV7-9 and TRBJ2-7; TRBD2 matches 7 bases. The ends lost 7 bases at V and 5 bases at J; junction bases unmatched: 14. Germline lookup yields CDR1 SEHNR and CDR2 FQNEAQ (reference sequence). The CDR3 runs 15 residues. The CDR3 reads CASTQSGTGDNEQYF. As DNA, the CDR3 is TGTGCCAGCACCCAAAGCGGGACGGGGGATAACGAGCAGTACTTC.

This clonotype was recorded at least ten times. This CDR3 is CASSSTQGARGYTF. The CDR3 bases are TGTGCCAGCAGCTCCACACAGGGGGCGCGAGGCTACACCTTC. V and J are TRBV6-5 and TRBJ1-2; 9 positions match TRBD1. The CDR3 length is 14 residues. Germline loops: CDR1 MNHEY, CDR2 SVGAGI. V was clipped by 6 bases and J by 8 bases; unmatched bases: 10.

The chain links TRBV6-5 to TRBJ2-7, with 7 bases lining up with TRBD1. The CDR3 length is 13 residues. With V trimmed by 6 bases and J by 3 bases, 5 bases remained unmatched. Germline CDR1 and CDR2: MNHEY and SVGAGI. The chain's CDR3 is CASRVGQNYEQYF. In DNA, the CDR3 is TGTGCCAGCAGGGTGGGACAGAACTACGAGCAGTACTTC.

V and J are TRBV10-3 and TRBJ2-3; possibly TRBD2 for D (6 bases). The CDR3 runs 16 residues. V lost 3 bases, J lost 0 bases, and 13 bases lay in between. In germline, CDR1 is ENHRY, CDR2 SYGVKD. The CDR3 DNA sequence: TGTGCCATCAGTGAACGTGGCGGGGCTAGCACAGATACGCAGTATTTT. Translated: CAISERGGASTDTQYF.

Many counts were recorded for this clonotype. This sequence joins TRBV27 and TRBJ1-5; 10 positions match TRBD1. Germline V gene lookup returns CDR1 MNHEY and CDR2 SMNVEV (reference sequence). Trimming removed 4 bases from V and 2 bases from J; junction bases left unmatched: 5. The CDR3 extends over 16 amino acids. CDR3 amino acids: CASSSLGTGGNQPQHF. The CDR3 DNA follows: TGTGCCAGCAGTTCGCTAGGGACAGGGGGCAATCAGCCCCAGCATTTT.

This clonotype was detected many times. The J gene is TRBJ2-1, the V gene TRBV11-3; tentatively, D is TRBD2 (5 bases). Germline V CDR1 and CDR2: SGHNT, YENEEA. The CDR3 contains 11 residues. Trimming shortened V by 1 base and J by 15 bases, and 10 bases separated the two germline ends. The CDR3 loop reads CASSLGASLFF. The CDR3 coding sequence is TGTGCCAGCAGCTTAGGGGCTAGCCTGTTCTTC.